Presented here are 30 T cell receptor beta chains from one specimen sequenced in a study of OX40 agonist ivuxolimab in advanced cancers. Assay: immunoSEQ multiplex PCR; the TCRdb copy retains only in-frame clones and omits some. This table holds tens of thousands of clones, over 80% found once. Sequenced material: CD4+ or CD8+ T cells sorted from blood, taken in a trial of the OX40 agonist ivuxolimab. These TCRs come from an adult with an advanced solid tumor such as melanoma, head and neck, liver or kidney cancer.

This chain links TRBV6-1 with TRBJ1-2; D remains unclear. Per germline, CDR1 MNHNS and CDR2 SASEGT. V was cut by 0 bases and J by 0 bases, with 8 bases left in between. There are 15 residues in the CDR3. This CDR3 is CASSEAGYPNYGYTF. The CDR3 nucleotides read TGTGCCAGCAGTGAAGCCGGGTACCCTAACTATGGCTACACCTTC.

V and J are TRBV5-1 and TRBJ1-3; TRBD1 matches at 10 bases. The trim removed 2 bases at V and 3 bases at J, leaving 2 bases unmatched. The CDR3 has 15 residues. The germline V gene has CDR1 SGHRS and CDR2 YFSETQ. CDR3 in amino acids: CASSFDRGHGNTIYF. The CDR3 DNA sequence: TGCGCCAGCAGCTTTGACAGGGGGCATGGAAACACCATATATTTT.

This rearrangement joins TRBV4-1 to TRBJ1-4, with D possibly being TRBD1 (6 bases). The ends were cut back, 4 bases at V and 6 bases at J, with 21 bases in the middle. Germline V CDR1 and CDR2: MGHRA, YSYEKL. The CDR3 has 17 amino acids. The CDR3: CASSPSGLGGFDEKLFF. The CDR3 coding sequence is TGCGCCAGCAGCCCCTCGGGACTCGGGGGCTTTGATGAAAAACTGTTTTTT.

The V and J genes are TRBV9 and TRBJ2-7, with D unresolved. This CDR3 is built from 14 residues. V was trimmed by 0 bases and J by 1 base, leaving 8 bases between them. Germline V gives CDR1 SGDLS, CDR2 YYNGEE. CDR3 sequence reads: CASSVDGGSYEQYF. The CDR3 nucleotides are TGTGCCAGCAGCGTAGACGGCGGATCCTACGAGCAGTACTTC.

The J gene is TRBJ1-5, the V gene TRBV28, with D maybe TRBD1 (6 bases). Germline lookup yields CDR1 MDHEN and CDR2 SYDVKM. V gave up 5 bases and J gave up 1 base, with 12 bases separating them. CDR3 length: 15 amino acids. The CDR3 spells CASSIQGRSNQPQHF. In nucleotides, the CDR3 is TGTGCCAGCAGTATACAGGGTAGGAGCAATCAGCCCCAGCATTTT.

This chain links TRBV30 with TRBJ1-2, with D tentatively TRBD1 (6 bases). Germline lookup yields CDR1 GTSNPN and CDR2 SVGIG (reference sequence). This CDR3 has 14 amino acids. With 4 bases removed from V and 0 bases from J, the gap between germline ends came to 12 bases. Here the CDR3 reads CAWTQTGTNYGYTF. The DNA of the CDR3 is TGTGCCTGGACCCAGACAGGCACTAACTATGGCTACACCTTC.

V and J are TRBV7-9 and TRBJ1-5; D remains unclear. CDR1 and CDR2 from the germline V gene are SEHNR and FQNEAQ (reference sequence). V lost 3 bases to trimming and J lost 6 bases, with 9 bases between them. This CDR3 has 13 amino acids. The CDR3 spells CASSLAGGQPQHF. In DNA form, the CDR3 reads TGTGCCAGCAGCTTGGCGGGCGGTCAGCCCCAGCATTTT.

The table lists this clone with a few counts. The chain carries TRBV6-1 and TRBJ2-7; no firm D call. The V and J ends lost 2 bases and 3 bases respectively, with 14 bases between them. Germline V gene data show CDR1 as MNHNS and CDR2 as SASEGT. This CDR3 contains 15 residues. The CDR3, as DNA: TGTGCCAGCAGTGAACTGCCCACGCCATACTACGAGCAGTACGTC. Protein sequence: CASSELPTPYYEQYV.

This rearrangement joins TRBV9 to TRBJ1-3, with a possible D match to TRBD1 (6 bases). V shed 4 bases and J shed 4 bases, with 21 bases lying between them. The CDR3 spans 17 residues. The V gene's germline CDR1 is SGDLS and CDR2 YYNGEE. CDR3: CASSPRLQGLYGNTIYF. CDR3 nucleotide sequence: TGTGCCAGCAGCCCGCGCCTTCAGGGGTTGTACGGAAACACCATATATTTT.

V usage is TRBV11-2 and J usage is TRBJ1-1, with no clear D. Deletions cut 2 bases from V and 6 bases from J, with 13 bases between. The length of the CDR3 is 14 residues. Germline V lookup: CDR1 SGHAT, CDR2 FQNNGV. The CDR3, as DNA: TGTGCCAGCAGCTTAAATCCGGGTGGCGCTGAAGCTTTCTTT. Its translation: CASSLNPGGAEAFF.

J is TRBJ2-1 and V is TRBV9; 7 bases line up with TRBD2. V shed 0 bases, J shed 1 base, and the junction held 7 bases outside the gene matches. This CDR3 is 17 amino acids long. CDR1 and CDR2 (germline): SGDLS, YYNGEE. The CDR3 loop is CASSVATGRGSYNEQFF. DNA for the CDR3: TGTGCCAGCAGCGTAGCTACGGGGCGGGGGTCCTACAATGAGCAGTTCTTC.

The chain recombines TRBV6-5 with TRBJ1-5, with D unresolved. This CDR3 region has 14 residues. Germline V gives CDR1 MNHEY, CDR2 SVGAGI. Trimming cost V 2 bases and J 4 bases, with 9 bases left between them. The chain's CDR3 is CASSYLSANQPQHF. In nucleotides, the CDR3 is TGTGCCAGCAGTTACCTCTCGGCTAATCAGCCCCAGCATTTT.

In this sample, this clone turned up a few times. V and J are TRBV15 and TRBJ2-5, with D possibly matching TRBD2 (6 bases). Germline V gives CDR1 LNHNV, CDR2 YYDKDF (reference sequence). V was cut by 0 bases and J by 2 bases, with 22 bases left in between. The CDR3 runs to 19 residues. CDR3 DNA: TGTGCCACCAGCAGAGACGGTGGGCCGGGACCGCGGGAACAAGAGACCCAGTACTTC. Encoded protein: CATSRDGGPGPREQETQYF.

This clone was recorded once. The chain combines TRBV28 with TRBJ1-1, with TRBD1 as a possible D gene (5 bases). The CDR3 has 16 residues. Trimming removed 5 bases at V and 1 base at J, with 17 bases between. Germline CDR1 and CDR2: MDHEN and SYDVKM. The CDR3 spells CASSPQGQGRNTEAFF. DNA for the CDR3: TGTGCCAGCAGTCCGCAAGGTCAGGGACGGAACACTGAAGCTTTCTTT.

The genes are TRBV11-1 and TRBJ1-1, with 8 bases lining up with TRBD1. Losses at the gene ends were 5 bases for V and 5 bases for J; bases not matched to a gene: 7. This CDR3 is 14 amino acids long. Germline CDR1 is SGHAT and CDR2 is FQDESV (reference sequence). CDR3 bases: TGTGCCAGCAGCCTGGACAGGGTTTATACTGAAGCTTTCTTT. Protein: CASSLDRVYTEAFF.

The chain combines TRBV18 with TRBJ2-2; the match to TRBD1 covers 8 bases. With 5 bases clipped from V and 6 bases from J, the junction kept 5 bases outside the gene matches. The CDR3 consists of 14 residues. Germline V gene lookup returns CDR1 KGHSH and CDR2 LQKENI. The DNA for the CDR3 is TGTGCCAGCTCATCCTCAGGGGGCTCCGGGGAGCTGTTTTTT. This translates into CASSSSGGSGELFF.

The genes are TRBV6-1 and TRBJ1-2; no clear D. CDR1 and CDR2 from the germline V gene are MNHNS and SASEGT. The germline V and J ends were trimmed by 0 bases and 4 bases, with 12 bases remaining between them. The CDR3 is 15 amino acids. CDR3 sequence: CASSEAGLFSYGYTF. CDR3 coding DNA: TGTGCCAGCAGTGAAGCCGGACTCTTCAGCTATGGCTACACCTTC.

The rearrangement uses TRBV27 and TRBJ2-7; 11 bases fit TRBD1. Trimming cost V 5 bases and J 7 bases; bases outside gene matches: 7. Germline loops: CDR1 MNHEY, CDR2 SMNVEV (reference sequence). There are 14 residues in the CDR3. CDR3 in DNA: TGTGCCAGCAGTCTCGGACAGGGGGCGAGGGAGCAGTACTTC. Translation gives CASSLGQGAREQYF.

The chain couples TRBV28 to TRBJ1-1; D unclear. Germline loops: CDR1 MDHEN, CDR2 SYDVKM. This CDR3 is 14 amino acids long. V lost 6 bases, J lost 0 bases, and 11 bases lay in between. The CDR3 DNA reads TGTGCCAGCAGCTCTCCTACAGTGAACACTGAAGCTTTCTTT. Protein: CASSSPTVNTEAFF.

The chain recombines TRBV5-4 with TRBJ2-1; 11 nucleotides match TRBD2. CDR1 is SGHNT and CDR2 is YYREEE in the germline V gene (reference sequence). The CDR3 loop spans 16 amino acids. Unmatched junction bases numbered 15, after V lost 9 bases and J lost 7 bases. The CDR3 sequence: CATSSIAGGPGNEQFF. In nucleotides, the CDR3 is TGTGCCACCTCGTCGATAGCGGGAGGGCCGGGAAATGAGCAGTTCTTC.

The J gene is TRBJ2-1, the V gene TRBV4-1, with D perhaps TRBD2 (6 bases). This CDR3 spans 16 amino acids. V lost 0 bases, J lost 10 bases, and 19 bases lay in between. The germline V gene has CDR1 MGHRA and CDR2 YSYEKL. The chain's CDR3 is CASSQDRGLAGEEQFF. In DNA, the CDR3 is TGCGCCAGCAGCCAAGATCGGGGACTCGCCGGTGAGGAGCAGTTCTTC.

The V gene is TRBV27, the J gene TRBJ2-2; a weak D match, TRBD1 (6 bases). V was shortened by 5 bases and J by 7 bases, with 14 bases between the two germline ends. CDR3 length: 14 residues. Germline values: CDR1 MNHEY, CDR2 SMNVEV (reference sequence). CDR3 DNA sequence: TGTGCCAGCAGTCCCAGGGGATGGGGCGGGGAGCTGTTTTTT. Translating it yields CASSPRGWGGELFF.

CDR3 DNA sequence: TGTGCCAGCAGCTTAGTCCAGGCAACTAATGAAAAACTGTTTTTT. As protein: CASSLVQATNEKLFF. The chain joins TRBV7-6 to TRBJ1-4; no reliable D call. The CDR3 is made up of 15 amino acids. Germline V CDR1 and CDR2: SGHVS, FNYEAQ. Trimming removed 1 base from V and 0 bases from J, with 6 bases in between. Complete variable domain (other parts from reference TRBV7-6 and TRBJ1-4): GAGVSQSPRYKVTKRGQDVALRCDPISGHVSLYWYRQALGQGPEFLTYFNYEAQQDKSGLPNDRFSAERPEGSISTLTIQRTEQRDSAMYRCASSLVQATNEKLFFGSGTQLSVL.

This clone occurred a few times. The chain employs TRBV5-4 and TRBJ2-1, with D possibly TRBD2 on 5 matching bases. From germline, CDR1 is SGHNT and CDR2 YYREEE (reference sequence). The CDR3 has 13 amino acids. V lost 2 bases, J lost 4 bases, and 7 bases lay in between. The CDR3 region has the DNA TGTGCCAGCAGCTTTGGAGGTTACAATGAGCAGTTCTTC. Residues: CASSFGGYNEQFF.

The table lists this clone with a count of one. CDR3: CATTSTENTEAFF. Here the CDR3 DNA reads TGTGCCACCACGTCCACAGAGAACACTGAAGCTTTCTTT. V gene TRBV5-4 combines with J gene TRBJ1-1; D is undetermined. Germline CDR1 is SGHNT and CDR2 is YYREEE (reference sequence). Deletions cut 9 bases from V and 1 base from J, with 13 bases between. The CDR3 covers 13 residues.

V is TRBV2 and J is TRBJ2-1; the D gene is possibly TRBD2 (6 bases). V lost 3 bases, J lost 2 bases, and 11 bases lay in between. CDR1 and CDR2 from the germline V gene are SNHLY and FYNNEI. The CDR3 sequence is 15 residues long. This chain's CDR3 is CASSEEGVTYNEQFF. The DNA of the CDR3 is TGTGCCAGCAGTGAGGAGGGAGTGACCTACAATGAGCAGTTCTTC. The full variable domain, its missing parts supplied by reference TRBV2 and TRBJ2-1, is EPEVTQTPSHQVTQMGQEVILRCVPISNHLYFYWYRQILGQKVEFLVSFYNNEISEKSEIFDDQFSVERPDGSNFTLKIRSTKLEDSAMYFCASSEEGVTYNEQFFGPGTRLTVL.

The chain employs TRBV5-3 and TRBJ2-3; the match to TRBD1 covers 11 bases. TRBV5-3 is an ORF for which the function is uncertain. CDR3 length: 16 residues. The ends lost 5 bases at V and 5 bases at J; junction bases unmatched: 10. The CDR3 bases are TGTGCCAGAAGTATTCCGGGACAGGGGGTGGTAGATACGCAGTATTTT. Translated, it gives CARSIPGQGVVDTQYF.

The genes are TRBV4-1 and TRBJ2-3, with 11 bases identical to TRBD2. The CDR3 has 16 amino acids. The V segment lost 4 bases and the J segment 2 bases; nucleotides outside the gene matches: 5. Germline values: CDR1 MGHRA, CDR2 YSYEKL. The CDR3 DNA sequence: TGCGCCAGCAGCCCTCTAGCGGGAGGCCTCACAGATACGCAGTATTTT. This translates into CASSPLAGGLTDTQYF.

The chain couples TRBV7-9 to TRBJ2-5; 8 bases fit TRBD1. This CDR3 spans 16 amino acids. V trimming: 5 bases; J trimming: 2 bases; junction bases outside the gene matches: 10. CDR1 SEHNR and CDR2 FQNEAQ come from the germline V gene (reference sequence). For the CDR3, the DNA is TGTGCCAGCAGCGATACAGGGGGAGCAATACAAGAGACCCAGTACTTC. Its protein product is CASSDTGGAIQETQYF.

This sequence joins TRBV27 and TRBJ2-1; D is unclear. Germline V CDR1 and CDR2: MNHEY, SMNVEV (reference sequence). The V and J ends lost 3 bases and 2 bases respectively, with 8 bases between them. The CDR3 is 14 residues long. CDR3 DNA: TGTGCCAGCAGTTTGAGAGGACCCTACAATGAGCAGTTCTTC. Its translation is CASSLRGPYNEQFF.